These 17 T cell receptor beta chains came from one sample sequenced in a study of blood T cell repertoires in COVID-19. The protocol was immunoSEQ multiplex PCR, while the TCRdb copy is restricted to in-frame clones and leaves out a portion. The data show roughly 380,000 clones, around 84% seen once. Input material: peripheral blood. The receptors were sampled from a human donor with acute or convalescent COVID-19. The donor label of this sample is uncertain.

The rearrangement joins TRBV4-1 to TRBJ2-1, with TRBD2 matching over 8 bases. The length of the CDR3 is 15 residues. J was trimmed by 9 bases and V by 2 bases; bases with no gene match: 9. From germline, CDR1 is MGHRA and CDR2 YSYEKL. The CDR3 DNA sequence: TGCGCCAGCAGCCAAAGAGTGGGTAGCGGGGTTGAGCAGTTCTTC. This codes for CASSQRVGSGVEQFF.

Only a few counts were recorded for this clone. This CDR3 is CASSHSSTGGTEAFF. CDR3 in DNA: TGCGCCAGCAGCCACTCGTCCACAGGGGGCACTGAAGCTTTCTTT. The gene calls are TRBV10-2 and TRBJ1-1, with 8 bases aligning to TRBD1. The CDR3 loop spans 15 amino acids. The germline V gene has CDR1 WSHSY and CDR2 SAAADI. The ends lost 6 bases at V and 4 bases at J; junction bases unmatched: 10.

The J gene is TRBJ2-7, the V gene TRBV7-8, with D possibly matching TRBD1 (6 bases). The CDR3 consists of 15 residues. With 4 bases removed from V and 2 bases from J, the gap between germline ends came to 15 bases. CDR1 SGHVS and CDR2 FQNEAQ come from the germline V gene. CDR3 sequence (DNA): TGTGCCAGCAGCTCACAGTCAGGGGCCACCTACGAGCAGTACTTC. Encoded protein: CASSSQSGATYEQYF. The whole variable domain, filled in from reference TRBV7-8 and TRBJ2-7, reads GAGVSQSPRYKVAKRGQDVALRCDPISGHVSLFWYQQALGQGPEFLTYFQNEAQLDKSGLPSDRFFAERPEGSVSTLKIQRTQQEDSAVYLCASSSQSGATYEQYFGPGTRLTVT.

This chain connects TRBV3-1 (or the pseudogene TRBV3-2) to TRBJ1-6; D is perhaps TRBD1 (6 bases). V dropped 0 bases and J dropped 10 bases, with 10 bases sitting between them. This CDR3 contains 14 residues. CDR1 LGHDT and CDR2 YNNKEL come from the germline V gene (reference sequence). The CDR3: CASSQDPGVSPLHF. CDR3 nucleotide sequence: TGTGCCAGCAGCCAAGATCCAGGGGTCTCACCCCTCCACTTT.

CDR3 loop: CASSPGRLAGASEQYF. CDR3 DNA: TGTGCCAGCAGCCCCGGCCGCCTAGCGGGAGCTTCCGAGCAGTACTTC. J is TRBJ2-7 and V is TRBV5-4, with TRBD2 matching over 10 bases. This CDR3 contains 16 residues. CDR1 SGHNT and CDR2 YYREEE come from the germline V gene (reference sequence). The V and J ends lost 4 bases and 6 bases, in that order; junction bases with no gene match: 13.

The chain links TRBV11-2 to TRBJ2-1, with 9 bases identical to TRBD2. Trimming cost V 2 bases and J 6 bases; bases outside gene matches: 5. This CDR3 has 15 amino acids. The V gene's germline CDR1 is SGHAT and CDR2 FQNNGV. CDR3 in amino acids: CASSLRREGFNEQFF. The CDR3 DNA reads TGTGCCAGCAGCTTACGGCGGGAGGGTTTCAATGAGCAGTTCTTC.

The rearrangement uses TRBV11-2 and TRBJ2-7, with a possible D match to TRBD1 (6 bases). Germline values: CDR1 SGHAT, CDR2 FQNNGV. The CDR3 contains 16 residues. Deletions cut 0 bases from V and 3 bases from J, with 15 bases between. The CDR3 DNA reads TGTGCCAGCAGCTTAGATCGGACAGCTTACGGCTACGAGCAGTACTTC. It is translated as CASSLDRTAYGYEQYF.

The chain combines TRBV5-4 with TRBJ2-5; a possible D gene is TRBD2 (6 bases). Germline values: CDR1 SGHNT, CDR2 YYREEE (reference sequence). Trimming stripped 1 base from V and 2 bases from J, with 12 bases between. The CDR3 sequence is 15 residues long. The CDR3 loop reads CASSLMGREQETQYF. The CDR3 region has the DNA TGTGCCAGCAGCTTGATGGGGCGGGAACAAGAGACCCAGTACTTC.

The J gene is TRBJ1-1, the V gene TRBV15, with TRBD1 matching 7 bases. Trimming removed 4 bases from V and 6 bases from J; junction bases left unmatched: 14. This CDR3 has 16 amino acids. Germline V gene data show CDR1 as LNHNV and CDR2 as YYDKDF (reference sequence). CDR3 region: CATSMPLGTAISEAFF. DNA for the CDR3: TGTGCCACCAGCATGCCCCTCGGGACAGCGATCTCTGAAGCTTTCTTT.

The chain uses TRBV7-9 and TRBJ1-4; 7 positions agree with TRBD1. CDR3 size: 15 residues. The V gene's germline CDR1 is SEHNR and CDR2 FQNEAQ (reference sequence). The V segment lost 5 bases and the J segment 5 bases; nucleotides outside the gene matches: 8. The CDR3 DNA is TGTGCCAGCAGCCTGACAGGGATGGAGAATGAAAAACTGTTTTTT. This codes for CASSLTGMENEKLFF.

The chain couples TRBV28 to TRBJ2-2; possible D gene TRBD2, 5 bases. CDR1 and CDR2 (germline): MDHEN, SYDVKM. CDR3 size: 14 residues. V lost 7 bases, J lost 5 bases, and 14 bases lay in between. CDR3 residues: CASKTRRGTGELFF. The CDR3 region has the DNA TGTGCCAGCAAAACTAGAAGAGGGACCGGGGAGCTGTTTTTT. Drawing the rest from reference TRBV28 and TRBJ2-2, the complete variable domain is DVKVTQSSRYLVKRTGEKVFLECVQDMDHENMFWYRQDPGLGLRLIYFSYDVKMKEKGDIPEGYSVSREKKERFSLILESASTNQTSMYLCASKTRRGTGELFFGEGSRLTVL.

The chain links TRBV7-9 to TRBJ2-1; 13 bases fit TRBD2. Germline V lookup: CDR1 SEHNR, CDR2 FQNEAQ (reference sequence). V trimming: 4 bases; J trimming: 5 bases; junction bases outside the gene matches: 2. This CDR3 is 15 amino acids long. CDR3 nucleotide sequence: TGTGCCAGCAGCTCCGGGACTAGCGGGAACAATGAGCAGTTCTTC. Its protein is CASSSGTSGNNEQFF.

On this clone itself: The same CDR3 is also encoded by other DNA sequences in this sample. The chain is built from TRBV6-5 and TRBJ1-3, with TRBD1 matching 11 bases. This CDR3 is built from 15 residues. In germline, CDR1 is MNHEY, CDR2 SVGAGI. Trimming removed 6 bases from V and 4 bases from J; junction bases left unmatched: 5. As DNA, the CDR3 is TGTGCCAGCAGCTCGGACAGGGGGCCCGGAAACACCATATATTTT. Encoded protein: CASSSDRGPGNTIYF.

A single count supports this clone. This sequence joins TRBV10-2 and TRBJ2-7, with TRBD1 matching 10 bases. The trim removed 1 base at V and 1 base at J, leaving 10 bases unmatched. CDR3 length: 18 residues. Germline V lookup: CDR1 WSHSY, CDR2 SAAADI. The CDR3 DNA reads TGCGCCAGCAGTGAGTTTTTTTGGGACAGGGGCGAGTCCTACGAGCAGTACTTC. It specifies CASSEFFWDRGESYEQYF.

Here the CDR3 reads CASSLNRGYNEQFF. The CDR3 region has the DNA TGTGCCAGCAGCTTAAACAGGGGTTACAATGAGCAGTTCTTC. This chain links TRBV11-2 with TRBJ2-1; 7 bases are a match to TRBD1. The CDR3 is 14 residues long. V lost 2 bases, J lost 4 bases, and 2 bases stayed unmatched. In germline, CDR1 is SGHAT, CDR2 FQNNGV.

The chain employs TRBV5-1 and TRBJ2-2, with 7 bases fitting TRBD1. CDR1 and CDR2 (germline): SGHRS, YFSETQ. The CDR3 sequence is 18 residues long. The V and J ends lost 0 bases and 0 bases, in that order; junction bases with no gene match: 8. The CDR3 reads CASSLAGATGPNTGELFF. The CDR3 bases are TGCGCCAGCAGCTTGGCCGGTGCGACAGGGCCGAACACCGGGGAGCTGTTTTTT.

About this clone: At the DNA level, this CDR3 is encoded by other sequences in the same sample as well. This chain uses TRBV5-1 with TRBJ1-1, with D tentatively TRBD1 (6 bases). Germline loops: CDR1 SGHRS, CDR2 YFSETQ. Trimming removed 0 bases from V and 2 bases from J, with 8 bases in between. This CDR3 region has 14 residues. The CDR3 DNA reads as TGCGCCAGCAGCTTGGGGGACACTAACACTGAAGCTTTCTTT. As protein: CASSLGDTNTEAFF.